This T cell receptor beta chain was observed in a study of PD-L1 blockade in urothelial cancer (TCRdb year 2017). Context from the whole study: All patients started therapy in about 2014 and received atezolizumab 1,200 mg intravenously every 3 weeks. An ECOG performance status of 0 or 1 was recorded for the patients, and 0 to 3 prior chemotherapy regimens had been received by the patients. About 90% of the roughly 30 patients were identified as males with urothelial cancer of bladder origin, and a prior smoking history was reported by 18 of 29 patients. Some 30 patients had pretreatment blood TCR-seq, approximately 24 had at least one posttreatment blood collection, and approximately 24 had tumor TCR-seq. Pretreatment tumor samples, along with matched peripheral blood collected serially before and after atezolizumab treatment, underwent TCR sequencing. The study, an exploratory multi-omic analysis, examined somatic, immune and clinical correlates of response to PD-L1 blockade with atezolizumab in urothelial cancer. Blood samples gave a median of 141,255 T cells and some 83,000 unique TCRs, with a median clonality of around 0.08. Blood samples were analyzed at two time points: 3 weeks after treatment start (second dose) and 6 weeks after treatment start. Progression-free survival longer than 6 months counted as durable clinical benefit, and TCR features were additionally tested against both progression-free and overall survival. Durable clinical benefit was achieved by nine patients but not by the remaining 20. Whole exome sequencing and RNA sequencing of pretreatment tumors were performed alongside TCR sequencing in the same patients.

Synthetic TCR analog templates were spiked into each PCR so that absolute template abundance could be estimated from read counts. Using the immunoSEQ assay, TCRbeta CDR3 regions were amplified from genomic DNA with bias-controlled V and J gene primers. Sequencing of rearranged TCRbeta segments was done at approximately 20X coverage. In the original analysis: Clustering was used to correct sequencing errors, and CDR3s were annotated against IMGT so that V, D and J genes could be assigned. Out-of-frame and stop-codon sequences were excluded, and only productive TCRbeta rearrangements were used in downstream analyses. Clonality was calculated as one minus the Shannon entropy normalized by the log of the number of unique productive sequences. Fisher's exact test with Benjamini-Hochberg correction, using a cutoff of adjusted p below 0.01, was how clones that differed between time points or between blood and tumor were identified. TCRdb mirrors the immuneACCESS table, restricted to in-frame sequences. Some clones are absent from its copies; in checked studies, under half trace to an unresolved V gene, and the reason for the others is unknown. The V and J calls and the clone size are those of that table, but D and trimming were determined from the DNA. In all, the sample holds over 75,000 clones, and 70% to 90% of those were seen once. About 15% of the sample belongs to the ten largest clones.

The label giving this sample's time point can be read as: pretreatment peripheral blood. A cohort of about 27 patients with locally advanced or metastatic urothelial carcinoma, treated at Memorial Sloan Kettering on a trial protocol, was included. Peripheral blood mononuclear cells were collected from each patient pretreatment and during treatment, giving between 1 and 8 total time points per patient. The Qiagen DNeasy Blood extraction kit was used to purify genomic DNA from total PBMCs and tumor samples. PBMCs were collected pretreatment and during treatment, and were isolated and stored as previously described. CDR1 and CDR2 are read off the germline V gene as SGHRS and YFSETQ. Counted from cysteine to phenylalanine, this CDR3 has 14 amino acids. Only the CDR3 portion is preserved as DNA: 42 bases, with reading frame beginning at the first base. The germline ends are 12 bases apart after V is trimmed by 2 bases and J by 3 bases.

The full study reports these points: Patients with durable benefit showed greater expansion of tumor-associated TCR clones in peripheral blood 3 weeks after starting treatment (n ≈ 21, p = 0.022). A pretreatment peripheral blood TCR clonality below the median was linked to improved progression-free and overall survival. Because the sample size was small (n of about 29) and many exploratory analyses were performed, the results are intended to be hypothesis-generating.

A word on this clone: This clone's antigen is unknown. One base away there is no much larger clone; base qualities are not given.

The rearranged chain carries TRBV5-1 and TRBJ2-7; TRBD1 is possibly the D segment (5 matching bases). The sequencing here drew on PBMCs, taken around atezolizumab (anti-PD-L1) treatment. The sequence was collected from a man aged 55 to 69 with urothelial cancer. This receptor carries the CDR3 CASSFRWGDYEQYF. Here is the DNA: TGCGCCAGCAGCTTTCGCTGGGGCGACTACGAGCAGTACTTC.